The clone carrying this TCR beta chain is judged medium-sized. Its target is unknown. This entry comes from a study of vaccination effects on CD4 cells after COVID-19. This CDR3 contains 15 residues. The trim removed 5 bases at V and 4 bases at J, leaving 8 bases unmatched. Germline loops: CDR1 SEHNR, CDR2 FQNEAQ (reference sequence). Clones were sequenced by immunoSEQ multiplex PCR, and TCRdb holds only the in-frame ones, with some missing. The sample yields around 46,000 clones, 65% to 75% seen once. General observations from the study: The authors studied few convalescent patients and collected no early post-infection timepoints.

Viral peptide pools were used in the ViraFEST assay to expand antigen-specific CD4+ T cells, and sequencing came afterward. Once cultured for roughly nine days, the cells underwent separation to obtain CD4+ T cells. Participants completed two doses of the BNT162b2 or mRNA-1273 vaccine. People in the vaccine group had not been infected with SARS-CoV-2 before, and their nucleocapsid antibodies were negative. Replacing half the medium with IL-2 medium was done on days 3 and 7. The sequenced sample was CD4+ T cells from PBMCs cultured with HCoV-OC43 spike peptides, obtained after COVID-19 vaccination. The subset is: HCoV-OC43 spike overlapping peptide pool stimulation. This sequence joins TRBV7-9 and TRBJ1-2; 9 nucleotides align to TRBD1. The clonotype was recovered from a human donor who received a COVID-19 vaccine. This chain's CDR3 is CASSRSPGQGYGYTF. CDR3 DNA sequence: TGTGCCAGCAGCAGGAGCCCGGGACAGGGCTATGGCTACACCTTC.